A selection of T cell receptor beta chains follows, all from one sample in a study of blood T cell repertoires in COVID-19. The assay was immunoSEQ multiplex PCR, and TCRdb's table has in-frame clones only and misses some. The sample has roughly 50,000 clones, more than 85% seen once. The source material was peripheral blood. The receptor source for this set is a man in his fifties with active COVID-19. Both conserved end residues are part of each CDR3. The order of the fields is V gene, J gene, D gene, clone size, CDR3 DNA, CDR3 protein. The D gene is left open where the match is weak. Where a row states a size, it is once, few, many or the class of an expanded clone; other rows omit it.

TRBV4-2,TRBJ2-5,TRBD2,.,TGTGCCAGCAGCCAATCAACCGGGGGGGCCGTATTGGAGACCCAGTACTTC,CASSQSTGGAVLETQYF
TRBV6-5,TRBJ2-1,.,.,TGTGCCAGCAGTTACCAAACGGGTGAGCAGTTCTTC,CASSYQTGEQFF
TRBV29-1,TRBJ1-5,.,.,TGCAGCGTTGGGGAGCGTCAGCCCCAGCATTTT,CSVGERQPQHF
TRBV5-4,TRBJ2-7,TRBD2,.,TGTGCCAGCAGCTTGGGGGGGACTAGCGGGAGGAAATACGAGCAGTACTTC,CASSLGGTSGRKYEQYF
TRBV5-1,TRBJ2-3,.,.,TGCGCCAGCAGCTCCGGACAGAGCACAGATACGCAGTATTTT,CASSSGQSTDTQYF
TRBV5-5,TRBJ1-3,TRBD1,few,TGTGCCAGCAGCTTACAGGGGTTTGGAAACACCATATATTTT,CASSLQGFGNTIYF
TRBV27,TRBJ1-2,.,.,TGTGCCAGCAGTTTTAAGCCGGGATCCTATGGCTACACCTTC,CASSFKPGSYGYTF
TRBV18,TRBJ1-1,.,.,TGTGCCAGCTCACCTCCCGGTAGAAACCTGAACACTGAAGCTTTCTTT,CASSPPGRNLNTEAFF
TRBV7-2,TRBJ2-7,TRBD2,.,TGTGCCAGCAGCCCCACTAGCGTCACCTACGAGCAGTACTTC,CASSPTSVTYEQYF
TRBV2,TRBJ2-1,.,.,TGTGCCAGCAAATATAACGGGATCTACAATGAGCAGTTCTTC,CASKYNGIYNEQFF
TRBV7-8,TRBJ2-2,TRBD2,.,TGTGCCAGCAAAGCGGGGCCATGGTCGATGAACACCGGGGAGCTGTTTTTT,CASKAGPWSMNTGELFF
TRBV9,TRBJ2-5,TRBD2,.,TGTGCCAGCAGCGTAGGGACTAGCGGGGGAGTACAAGAGACCCAGTACTTC,CASSVGTSGGVQETQYF
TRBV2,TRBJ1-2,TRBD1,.,TGTGCCAGCAGTGCTAGGTTGGGACAGGAGATTTTCTATGGCTACACCTTC,CASSARLGQEIFYGYTF
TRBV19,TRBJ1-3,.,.,TGTGCCAGTAGCCGGGACACTTCCTCTGGAAACACCATATATTTT,CASSRDTSSGNTIYF
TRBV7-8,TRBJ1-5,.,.,TGTGCCAGCAGGCCCCTTGGGGGGATTGGGCAGCCCCAGCATTTT,CASRPLGGIGQPQHF
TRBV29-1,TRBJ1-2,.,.,TGCAGCGCAATGGAGGGGAACTATGGCTACACCTTC,CSAMEGNYGYTF
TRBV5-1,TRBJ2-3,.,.,TGCGCCAGTCGGGGCACAGATACGCAGTATTTT,CASRGTDTQYF
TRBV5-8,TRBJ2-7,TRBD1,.,TGTGCCAGCAGCTTAGGGACAGGGGCCGCCTACGAGCAGTACTTC,CASSLGTGAAYEQYF
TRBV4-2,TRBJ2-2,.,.,TGTGCCAGCAGCCAAAGTGCGGCGGGCACCGGGGAGCTGTTTTTT,CASSQSAAGTGELFF
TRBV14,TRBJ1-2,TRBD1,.,TGTGCCAGCAGCCAGGACAGGGTCTATGGCTACACCTTC,CASSQDRVYGYTF